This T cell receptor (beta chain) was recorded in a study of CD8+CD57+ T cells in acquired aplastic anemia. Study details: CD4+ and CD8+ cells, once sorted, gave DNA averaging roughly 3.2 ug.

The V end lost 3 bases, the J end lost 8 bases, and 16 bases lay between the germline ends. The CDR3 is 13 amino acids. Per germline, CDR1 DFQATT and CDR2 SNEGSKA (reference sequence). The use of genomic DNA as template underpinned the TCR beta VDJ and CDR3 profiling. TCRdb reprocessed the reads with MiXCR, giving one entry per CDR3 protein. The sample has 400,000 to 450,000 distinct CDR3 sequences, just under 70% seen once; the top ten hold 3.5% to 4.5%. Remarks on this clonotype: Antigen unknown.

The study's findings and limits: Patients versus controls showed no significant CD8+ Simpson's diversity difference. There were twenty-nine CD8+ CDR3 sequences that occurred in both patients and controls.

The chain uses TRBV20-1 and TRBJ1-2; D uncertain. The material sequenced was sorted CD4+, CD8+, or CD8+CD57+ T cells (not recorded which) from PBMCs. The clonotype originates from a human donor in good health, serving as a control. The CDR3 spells CSARQIAGGGYTF. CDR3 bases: TGCAGTGCTAGGCAGATAGCCGGTGGGGGCTACACCTTC.